This TCR beta chain comes out of a study of blood T cell repertoires in COVID-19. The V gene's germline CDR1 is LNHDA and CDR2 SQIVND (reference sequence). The ends lost 6 bases at V and 5 bases at J; junction bases unmatched: 7. CDR3 length: 16 residues. Method: immunoSEQ multiplex PCR; TCRdb's copy keeps in-frame clones and lacks some. The sample records about 300,000 clones, more than 75% being singletons. The sample comprised peripheral blood. This receptor was identified in an older man with acute or convalescent COVID-19. This chain links TRBV19 with TRBJ2-1; TRBD2 agrees at 13 bases. In DNA, the CDR3 is TGTGCCAGTAGCTCACTAGCGGGGGGGCGCCACAATGAGCAGTTCTTC. It encodes CASSSLAGGRHNEQFF.